The 9 T cell receptor beta chains presented below share a single source sample, sequenced in a study of T cell responses to AZD1222 COVID-19 vaccine. Sequenced by immunoSEQ multiplex PCR; TCRdb stores in-frame clones only, minus some. The repertoire consists of around 180,000 clones, with 85% to 90% occurring once and the leading ten covering roughly 6.5%. The specimen comprised peripheral blood, sampled on day 0 of AZD1222 vaccination. These receptors originate from an adult in good health.

This sequence joins TRBV4-1 and TRBJ1-1; possibly TRBD1 for D (6 bases). V dropped 4 bases and J dropped 4 bases, with 22 bases sitting between them. The CDR3 has 17 residues. Germline V lookup: CDR1 MGHRA, CDR2 YSYEKL. CDR3 residues: CASSPGHKIGLLTEAFF. The CDR3 DNA sequence: TGCGCCAGCAGCCCGGGACACAAGATAGGTCTTCTCACTGAAGCTTTCTTT.

This chain joins TRBV21-1 and TRBJ1-5; the DNA was not used to check the table's D call, TRBD1. TRBV21-1 is a pseudogene segment. This CDR3 contains 14 residues. CDR3 DNA: TGTGCCAACGCGGACAGGGGCGAAAATCAGCCCCAGCATTTT. This translates into CANADRGENQPQHF.

This clone was seen once. This sequence joins TRBV7-2 and TRBJ1-1, with 8 positions matching TRBD1. The trim removed 5 bases at V and 5 bases at J, leaving 4 bases unmatched. Germline loops: CDR1 SGHTA, CDR2 FQGNSA. The CDR3 is 13 residues long. The CDR3 reads CASSVRGRTEAFF. The CDR3 DNA is TGTGCCAGCAGCGTCAGGGGGCGAACTGAAGCTTTCTTT.

This clone was detected once. V is TRBV3-1 (or the pseudogene TRBV3-2) and J is TRBJ2-5; D gene ambiguous. The V end was cut by 4 bases, the J end by 2 bases, with 8 bases between. This CDR3 has 13 amino acids. CDR1 is LGHDT and CDR2 is YNNKEL in the germline V gene (reference sequence). The CDR3 protein is CASSPPAQETQYF. The CDR3 DNA sequence: TGTGCCAGCAGCCCGCCAGCACAAGAGACCCAGTACTTC.

The chain recombines TRBV27 with TRBJ2-7; 10 bases are shared with TRBD2. Germline V lookup: CDR1 MNHEY, CDR2 SMNVEV (reference sequence). With 4 bases clipped from V and 0 bases from J, the junction kept 3 bases outside the gene matches. The CDR3 contains 15 residues. The CDR3 bases are TGTGCCAGCAGTTCCTGGACTAGCGGCTCCTACGAGCAGTACTTC. Its translation is CASSSWTSGSYEQYF.

V gene TRBV28 combines with J gene TRBJ2-1, with D possibly matching TRBD2 (6 bases). Germline CDR1 reads MDHEN; CDR2 reads SYDVKM. Trimming removed 3 bases from V and 6 bases from J, with 30 bases in between. The CDR3 consists of 20 residues. This CDR3 reads CASSLSRGQGVGGARNEQFF. DNA of the CDR3: TGTGCCAGCAGTTTGTCGAGGGGTCAGGGTGTTGGCGGGGCCCGCAATGAGCAGTTCTTC.

The J gene is TRBJ1-6, the V gene TRBV28; tentative D call: TRBD1 (6 bases). This CDR3 has 15 amino acids. Germline-derived CDR1 and CDR2 are MDHEN and SYDVKM. Trimming left V 3 bases short and J 9 bases short, with 15 bases between. CDR3 region: CASSFEGRGLSPLHF. In nucleotides, the CDR3 is TGTGCCAGCAGTTTTGAAGGCAGGGGTCTTTCACCCCTCCACTTT.

This clone was seen more than once but under ten times. The rearrangement joins TRBV28 to TRBJ1-4; a weak D match, TRBD1 (6 bases). Germline assignment: CDR1 MDHEN and CDR2 SYDVKM. Deletions cut 3 bases from V and 5 bases from J, with 13 bases between. The CDR3 consists of 15 residues. The CDR3 sequence is CASSLITGHNEKLFF. For the CDR3, the DNA is TGTGCCAGCAGTTTGATAACGGGACACAATGAAAAACTGTTTTTT. Full variable domain (rest looked up from reference TRBV28 and TRBJ1-4): DVKVTQSSRYLVKRTGEKVFLECVQDMDHENMFWYRQDPGLGLRLIYFSYDVKMKEKGDIPEGYSVSREKKERFSLILESASTNQTSMYLCASSLITGHNEKLFFGSGTQLSVL.

As DNA, the CDR3 is TGTGCCACCAGTGATCAACGAGGGGTAGGGACAGAGACCCAGTACTTC. The encoded protein is CATSDQRGVGTETQYF. The genes are TRBV24-1 and TRBJ2-5, with D possibly being TRBD1 or TRBD2 (5 bases each). V lost 3 bases and J 4 bases, leaving 17 bases between the germline ends. From germline, CDR1 is KGHDR and CDR2 SFDVKD. The CDR3 is 16 amino acids.